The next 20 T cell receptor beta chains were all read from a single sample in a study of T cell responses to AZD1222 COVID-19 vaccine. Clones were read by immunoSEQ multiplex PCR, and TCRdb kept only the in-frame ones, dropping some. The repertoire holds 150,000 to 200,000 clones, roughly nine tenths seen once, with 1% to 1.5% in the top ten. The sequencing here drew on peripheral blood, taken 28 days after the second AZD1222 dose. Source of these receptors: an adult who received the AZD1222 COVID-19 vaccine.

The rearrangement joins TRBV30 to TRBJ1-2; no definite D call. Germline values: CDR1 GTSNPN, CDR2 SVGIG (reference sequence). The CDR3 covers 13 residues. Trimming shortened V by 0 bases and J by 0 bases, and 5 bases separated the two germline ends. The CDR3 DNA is TGTGCCTGGAGTGTGAGAACTAACTATGGCTACACCTTC. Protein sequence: CAWSVRTNYGYTF.

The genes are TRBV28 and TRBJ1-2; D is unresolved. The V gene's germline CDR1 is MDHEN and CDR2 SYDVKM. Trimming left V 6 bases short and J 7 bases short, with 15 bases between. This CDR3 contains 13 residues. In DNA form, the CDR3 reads TGTGCCAGCAGCTGGTTCCACCCTTTTGGCTACACCTTC. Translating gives CASSWFHPFGYTF.

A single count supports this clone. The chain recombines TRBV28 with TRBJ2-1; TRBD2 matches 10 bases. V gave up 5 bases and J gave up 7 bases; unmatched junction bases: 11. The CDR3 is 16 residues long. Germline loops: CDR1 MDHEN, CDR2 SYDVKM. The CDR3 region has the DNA TGTGCCAGCAGTCCCCCAGCGGGAGGGGGAAGGAATGAGCAGTTCTTC. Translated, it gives CASSPPAGGGRNEQFF.

The CDR3 nucleotides are TGTGCCAGCAGCCAACGGCGGGCGGGAGGCACTGAAGCTTTCTTT. Translating it yields CASSQRRAGGTEAFF. This chain uses TRBV3-1 (or the pseudogene TRBV3-2) with TRBJ1-1; D gene uncertain. The length of the CDR3 is 15 residues. V was trimmed by 2 bases and J by 4 bases, leaving 14 bases between them. Germline CDR1 LGHDT, CDR2 YNNKEL (reference sequence).

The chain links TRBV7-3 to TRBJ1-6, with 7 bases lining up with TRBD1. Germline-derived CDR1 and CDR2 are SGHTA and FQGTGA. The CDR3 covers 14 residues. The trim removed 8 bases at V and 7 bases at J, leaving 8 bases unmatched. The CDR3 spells CASSLGTANSPLHF. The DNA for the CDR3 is TGTGCCAGCTCCCTAGGGACAGCGAATTCACCCCTCCACTTT.

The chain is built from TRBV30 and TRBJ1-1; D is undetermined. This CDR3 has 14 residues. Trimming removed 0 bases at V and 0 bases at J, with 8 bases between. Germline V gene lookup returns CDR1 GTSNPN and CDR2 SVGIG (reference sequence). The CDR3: CAWSVGNMNTEAFF. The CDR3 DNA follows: TGTGCCTGGAGTGTAGGGAACATGAACACTGAAGCTTTCTTT.

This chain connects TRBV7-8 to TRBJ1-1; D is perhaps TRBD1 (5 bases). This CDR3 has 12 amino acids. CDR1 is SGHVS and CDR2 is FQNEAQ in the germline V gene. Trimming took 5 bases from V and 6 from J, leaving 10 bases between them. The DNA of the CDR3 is TGTGCCAGCAGCCCGTGGGGGTCTGAAGCTTTCTTT. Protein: CASSPWGSEAFF.

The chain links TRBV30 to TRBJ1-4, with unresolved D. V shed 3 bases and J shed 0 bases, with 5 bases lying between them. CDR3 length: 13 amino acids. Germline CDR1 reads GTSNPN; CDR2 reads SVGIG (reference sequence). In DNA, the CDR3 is TGTGCCTGGAGGTCCGCAACTAATGAAAAACTGTTTTTT. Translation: CAWRSATNEKLFF.

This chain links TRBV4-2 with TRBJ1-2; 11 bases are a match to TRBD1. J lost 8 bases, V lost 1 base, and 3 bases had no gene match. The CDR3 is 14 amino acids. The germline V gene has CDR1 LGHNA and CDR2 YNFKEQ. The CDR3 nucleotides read TGTGCCAGCAGCCAAGTGGACAGGGGGCACGGCTACACCTTC. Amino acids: CASSQVDRGHGYTF.

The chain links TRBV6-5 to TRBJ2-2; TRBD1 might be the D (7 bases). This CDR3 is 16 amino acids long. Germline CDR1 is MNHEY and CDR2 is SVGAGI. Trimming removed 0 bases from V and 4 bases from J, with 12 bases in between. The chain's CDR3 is CASSYSFQGGTGELFF. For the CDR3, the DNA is TGTGCCAGCAGTTACTCTTTCCAGGGGGGCACCGGGGAGCTGTTTTTT.

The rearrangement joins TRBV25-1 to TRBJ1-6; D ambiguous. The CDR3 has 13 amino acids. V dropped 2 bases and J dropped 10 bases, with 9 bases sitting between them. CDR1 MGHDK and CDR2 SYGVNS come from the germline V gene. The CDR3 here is CASSEQTSSPLHF. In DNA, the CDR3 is TGTGCCAGCAGTGAACAGACATCATCACCCCTCCACTTT. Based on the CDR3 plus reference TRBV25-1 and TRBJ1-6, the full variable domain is EADIYQTPRYLVIGTGKKITLECSQTMGHDKMYWYQQDPGMELHLIHYSYGVNSTEKGDLSSESTVSRIRTEHFPLTLESARPSHTSQYLCASSEQTSSPLHFGNGTRLTVT.

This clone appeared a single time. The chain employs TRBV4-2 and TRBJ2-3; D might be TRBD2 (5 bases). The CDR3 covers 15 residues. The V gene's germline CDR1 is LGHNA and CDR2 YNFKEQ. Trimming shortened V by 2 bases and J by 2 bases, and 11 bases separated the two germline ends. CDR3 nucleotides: TGTGCCAGCAGCCAACGGGGTAGGGACACAGATACGCAGTATTTT. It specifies CASSQRGRDTDTQYF.

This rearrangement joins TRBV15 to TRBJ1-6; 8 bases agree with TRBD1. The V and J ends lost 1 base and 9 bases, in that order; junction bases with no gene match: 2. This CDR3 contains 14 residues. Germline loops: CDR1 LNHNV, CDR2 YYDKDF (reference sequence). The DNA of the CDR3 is TGTGCCACCAGCAGAGGACAGGGGCGTTCACCCCTCCACTTT. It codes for CATSRGQGRSPLHF.

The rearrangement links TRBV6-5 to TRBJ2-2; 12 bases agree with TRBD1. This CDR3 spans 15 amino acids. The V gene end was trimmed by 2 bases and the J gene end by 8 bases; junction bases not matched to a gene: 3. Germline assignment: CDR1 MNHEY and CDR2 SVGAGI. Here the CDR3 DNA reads TGTGCCAGCAGTTACGGGACAGGGGGCCCTGGGGAGCTGTTTTTT. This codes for CASSYGTGGPGELFF.

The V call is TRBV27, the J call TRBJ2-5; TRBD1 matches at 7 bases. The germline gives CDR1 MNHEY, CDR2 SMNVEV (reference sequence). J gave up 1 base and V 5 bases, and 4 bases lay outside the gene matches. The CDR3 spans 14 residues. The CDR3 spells CASSPRTGQETQYF. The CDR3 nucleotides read TGTGCCAGCAGTCCGAGGACAGGCCAAGAGACCCAGTACTTC.

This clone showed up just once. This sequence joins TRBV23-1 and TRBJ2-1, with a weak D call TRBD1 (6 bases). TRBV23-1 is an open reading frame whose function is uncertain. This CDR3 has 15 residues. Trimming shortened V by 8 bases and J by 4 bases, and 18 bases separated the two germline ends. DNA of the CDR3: TGCGCCAGCTATAAGGGGGTTGGCCGTTACAATGAGCAGTTCTTC. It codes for CASYKGVGRYNEQFF.

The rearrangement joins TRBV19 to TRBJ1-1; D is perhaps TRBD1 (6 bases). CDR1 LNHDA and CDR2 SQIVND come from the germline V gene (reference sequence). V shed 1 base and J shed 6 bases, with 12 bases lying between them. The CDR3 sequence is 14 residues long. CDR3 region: CASSIGIPGAEAFF. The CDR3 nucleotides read TGTGCCAGTAGTATAGGCATCCCAGGGGCTGAAGCTTTCTTT.

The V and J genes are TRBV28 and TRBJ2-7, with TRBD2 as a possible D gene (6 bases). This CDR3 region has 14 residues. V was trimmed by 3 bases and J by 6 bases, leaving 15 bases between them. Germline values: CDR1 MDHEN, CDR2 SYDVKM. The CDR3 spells CASSLGTPVSEQYF. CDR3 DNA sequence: TGTGCCAGCAGTTTGGGGACTCCCGTCTCCGAGCAGTACTTC.

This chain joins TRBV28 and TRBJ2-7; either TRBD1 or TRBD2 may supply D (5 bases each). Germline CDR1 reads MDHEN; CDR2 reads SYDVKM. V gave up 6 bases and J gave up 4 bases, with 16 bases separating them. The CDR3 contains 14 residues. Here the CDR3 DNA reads TGTGCCAGCAGGCCTCCGGGACCACCGTACGAGCAGTACTTC. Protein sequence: CASRPPGPPYEQYF.

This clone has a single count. CDR3 nucleotides: TGTGCCATCTCTAGCGGCGCCCGTCTGCGTGGTGAGCAGTACTTC. It encodes CAISSGARLRGEQYF. V and J are TRBV11-2 and TRBJ2-7, with 7 bases that match TRBD2. Unmatched junction bases numbered 19, after V lost 10 bases and J lost 7 bases. Germline V gene lookup returns CDR1 SGHAT and CDR2 FQNNGV. This CDR3 region has 15 residues.